This paragraph reports one T cell receptor beta chain. This clonotype has more than one count but fewer than ten. Its antigen is not yet known. There are no base qualities to consult, and no much larger clone falls within one base. V drops 3 bases and J drops 6 bases, leaving 12 bases in between. For CDR1 and CDR2, the germline V gene (reference sequence) lists DFQATT and SNEGSKA. Spanning cysteine to phenylalanine, the CDR3 consists of 14 amino acids. Here the CDR3 DNA is all that survives: 42 bases in frame from base 1. The TCR beta CDR3 regions were amplified from RNA transcripts. For the first round of RT-PCR on the TCR CDR3, the HTBI primer set was used together with the Qiagen OneStep RT-PCR kit. Libraries were constructed in a second round of multiplex PCR, after which size selection and purification were performed. Paired-end sequencing of the libraries was performed with 100 bp reads on an Illumina HiSeq2000. The paper's data handling went like this. SOAPnuke was used to process the raw data, throwing out any read that contained adapters or uncalled bases, had a mean Phred below 15, or lacked an exact constant-primer or identifier match. COPE v1.2.5 was used to merge high-quality paired reads, and clonotypes were defined as unique nucleotide sequences. MiTCR v1.1 was used to align clonotypes to the IMGT TRBV, TRBD and TRBJ reference segments. The analysis included only V-J combinations with a frequency above 0.0001, which together covered about 99% of the repertoires. A TCS score was defined as the ratio of F50 (clonal expansion) to E x V (chaos), with BLOSUM62-based TCRdist applied between CDR3 peptides within each V-J. Welch's t-statistics and random forest reduced roughly 540 V-J features to under 15, which were used in a naive Bayes classifier (R e1071). TCRdb passed the public sequencing reads through fastp at Q25 and MiXCR, retaining productive beta sequences. Each entry is one CDR3 protein sequence, shown with its most common DNA and genes. These V and J calls rely on TCRdb rather than the paper's analysis. The table for this sample lists about 250,000 distinct CDR3 sequences; over 12% of them were counted only once. Around 30% of the sample goes to the ten largest clones.

The source of the sample is a study of T cells in Graves' hyperthyroidism and ophthalmopathy (dated by TCRdb to about 2019). About the full investigation: Peripheral blood samples were taken at initial diagnosis, before any treatment was given. The roughly 90 discovery patients were divided at random into training and test sets in a 7:3 ratio. A discovery cohort of fewer than 110 patients, about 43 with Graves' ophthalmopathy and 55 to 60 with stable Graves' hyperthyroidism, was used to find distinguishing TCR V-J signatures. The study also compared thyroid tissue and blood T-cell repertoires from over 5 Graves' hyperthyroidism patients. Once sampling was done, hyperthyroidism patients were given methimazole at a starting dose of 30 mg daily, whereas ophthalmopathy patients were given high-dose intravenous methylprednisolone. Prospective prediction of ophthalmopathy was tested in an independent validation cohort of 18 to 20 hyperthyroidism patients and 15 to 17 patients who later progressed to ophthalmopathy. According to the paper, TCR Vbeta CDR3 sequencing was carried out on 135 peripheral blood samples, which came from 40 to 45 ophthalmopathy, 80 or so hyperthyroidism and some 17 progressor patients.

The hyperthyroidism patients were between 18 and 65 years old and newly diagnosed, with a disease duration of less than 2 months. Patients with uncontrolled infections, other autoimmune diseases, pregnancy or lactation were excluded. Diagnoses relied on clinical symptoms, serum thyroxine and TRAb, thyroid ultrasound and orbital computed tomography. Blood from progressor patients was collected at the time of first diagnosis with hyperthyroidism, before any ophthalmopathy symptoms had appeared. PBMCs were separated from 7.5 to 10 ml of fresh peripheral blood using Ficoll-Paque density gradient centrifugation. Progressor patients were defined as those initially diagnosed with Graves' hyperthyroidism in whom ophthalmopathy developed during follow-up. Trizol reagent was used to extract total RNA, and RNA quality was then checked on an Agilent 2100 Bioanalyzer. The study at large found these results: In validation, progression to ophthalmopathy was predicted by the model with around 70% sensitivity and just over 72% specificity, a median of approximately 7.1 months before onset. Sample size was not statistically predetermined, and blinding of investigators to group allocation was not performed. Most expanded thyroid clonotypes (frequency above 0.001) were also found in blood, which suggests that blood repertoires may mirror thyroid immune responses. A 13 V-J signature model separated ophthalmopathy from stable hyperthyroidism, with just over 85% sensitivity and approximately 81% specificity in cross-validation and 80%/75% in testing.

Sequencing was done on a sample of blood. This chain is built from TRBV20-1 and TRBJ1-6, with a tentative D gene TRBD1 over 5 matching bases. The receptor comes from a woman aged 45-60 years with Graves' hyperthyroidism that later progressed to Graves' ophthalmopathy. The CDR3 region: CSARRGMRNSPLHF. The base sequence is TGCAGTGCTAGGAGGGGAATGCGTAATTCACCCCTCCACTTT.